Each of the 21 T cell receptor beta chains below was sequenced from the same sample in a study of identical twins. TCRdb re-derived calls from the 5' RACE reads in MiXCR, one entry per CDR3 protein. The repertoire consists of about 520,000 distinct CDR3 sequences, with 22% occurring once and the leading ten covering roughly 0.91%. The sample also formed part of further work on T cells expressing NK-cell markers.

Sequenced sample: CD4+ T cells sorted from blood. Receptors were obtained from a woman between 18 and 30 years old in good health.

This clonotype was counted a few times. This chain links TRBV10-3 with TRBJ2-3, with a tentative D call TRBD1 (6 bases). The CDR3 contains 11 residues. Germline CDR1 and CDR2: ENHRY and SYGVKD. The germline V and J ends were trimmed by 10 bases and 6 bases, with 11 bases remaining between them. In DNA form, the CDR3 reads TGTGCCACAGGGGCGCAGGATACGCAGTATTTT. Its translation is CATGAQDTQYF.

The chain employs TRBV5-5 and TRBJ2-7; 7 bases agree with TRBD1. The germline V gene has CDR1 SGHKS and CDR2 YYEKEE (reference sequence). J gave up 2 bases and V 2 bases, and 4 bases lay outside the gene matches. The CDR3 has 14 residues. The CDR3 region has the DNA TGTGCCAGCAGCTTTCGGACAGGAACCTACGAGCAGTACTTC. Protein sequence: CASSFRTGTYEQYF.

There are a few counts of this clonotype. This sequence joins TRBV6-1 and TRBJ2-7, with D maybe TRBD1 (6 bases). Trimming stripped 5 bases from V and 3 bases from J, with 14 bases between. The CDR3 runs 14 residues. The V gene's germline CDR1 is MNHNS and CDR2 SASEGT. The CDR3 region is CASSTRGRLYEQYF. CDR3 in DNA: TGTGCCAGCAGTACCAGGGGCAGACTCTACGAGCAGTACTTC.

The J gene is TRBJ1-2, the V gene TRBV5-1, with 7 positions matching TRBD1. This CDR3 is 16 amino acids long. The germline gives CDR1 SGHRS, CDR2 YFSETQ. The trim removed 0 bases at V and 8 bases at J, leaving 13 bases unmatched. The CDR3: CASSLAVEARGEGYTF. CDR3 bases: TGCGCCAGCAGCTTGGCGGTGGAGGCCAGGGGGGAAGGCTACACCTTC.

The chain recombines TRBV5-5 with TRBJ2-1, with 14 bases matching TRBD2. This CDR3 has 16 amino acids. With 3 bases clipped from V and 12 bases from J, the junction kept 11 bases outside the gene matches. CDR1 and CDR2 (germline): SGHKS, YYEKEE (reference sequence). CDR3 residues: CASSWDERLAGGGQFF. The CDR3 DNA reads as TGTGCCAGCAGCTGGGACGAAAGACTAGCGGGAGGGGGGCAGTTCTTC.

This chain connects TRBV4-3 to TRBJ2-1; 7 positions match TRBD2. V trimming: 0 bases; J trimming: 0 bases; junction bases outside the gene matches: 2. From germline, CDR1 is LGHNA and CDR2 YSLEER. This CDR3 has 16 amino acids. CDR3 in DNA: TGCGCCAGCAGCCAAGAAGGCGGGAGCTCCTACAATGAGCAGTTCTTC. This gives the protein CASSQEGGSSYNEQFF.

This clonotype was seen more than once but under ten times. The CDR3 DNA sequence: TGCAGTGCTATGGACTTCGAAACGAGCACAGATACGCAGTATTTT. It codes for CSAMDFETSTDTQYF. The chain joins TRBV20-1 to TRBJ2-3, with a weak D call TRBD2 (5 bases). Germline values: CDR1 DFQATT, CDR2 SNEGSKA (reference sequence). This CDR3 has 15 residues. Trimming cost V 4 bases and J 0 bases, with 14 bases left between them.

CDR3 sequence: CASSEGGFAKNIQYF. CDR3 coding DNA: TGTGCCAGTAGTGAGGGAGGTTTCGCCAAAAACATTCAGTACTTC. The rearrangement joins TRBV19 to TRBJ2-4; a possible D gene is TRBD2 (6 bases). Germline assignment: CDR1 LNHDA and CDR2 SQIVND (reference sequence). The V gene lost 5 bases and the J gene lost 1 base, with 12 bases spanning the gap. The CDR3 runs to 15 residues. Full variable domain (rest looked up from reference TRBV19 and TRBJ2-4): DGGITQSPKYLFRKEGQNVTLSCEQNLNHDAMYWYRQDPGQGLRLIYYSQIVNDFQKGDIAEGYSVSREKKESFPLTVTSAQKNPTAFYLCASSEGGFAKNIQYFGAGTRLSVL.

Only a few counts were recorded for this clonotype. The V gene is TRBV6-5, the J gene TRBJ2-2; D is possibly TRBD1 (6 bases). The CDR3 runs 17 residues. V lost 0 bases and J lost 0, with 11 bases in between. From germline, CDR1 is MNHEY and CDR2 SVGAGI. The CDR3 DNA follows: TGTGCCAGCAGTTACTCGAGAGGGGGAGCGAACACCGGGGAGCTGTTTTTT. This sequence encodes CASSYSRGGANTGELFF.

The chain links TRBV20-1 to TRBJ2-7; no definite D call. This CDR3 region has 12 residues. Germline assignment: CDR1 DFQATT and CDR2 SNEGSKA (reference sequence). Trimming stripped 0 bases from V and 3 bases from J, with 6 bases between. This chain's CDR3 is CSAREGFYEQYF. CDR3 DNA: TGCAGTGCTAGAGAGGGGTTCTACGAGCAGTACTTC.

In this sample, this clonotype turned up many times. The rearrangement uses TRBV20-1 and TRBJ2-7; a weak D match, TRBD2 (6 bases). CDR1 is DFQATT, CDR2 SNEGSKA, per germline (reference sequence). With 3 bases removed from V and 3 bases from J, the gap between germline ends came to 15 bases. The CDR3 totals 14 residues. The CDR3 DNA is TGCAGTGCTAGTCCCTGGCGGGGAGGCTACGAGCAGTACTTC. The encoded protein is CSASPWRGGYEQYF.

This chain links TRBV6-1 with TRBJ2-1; maybe TRBD1 (5 bases). This CDR3 has 15 amino acids. Germline CDR1 is MNHNS and CDR2 is SASEGT. The V end was cut by 5 bases, the J end by 4 bases, with 15 bases between. CDR3 in amino acids: CASSTGQTSYNEQFF. The CDR3 region has the DNA TGTGCCAGCAGTACCGGACAAACTTCTTACAATGAGCAGTTCTTC.

In its sample, this clonotype was seen a few times. The chain links TRBV20-1 to TRBJ1-1, with a possible D match to TRBD1 (5 bases). The germline V gene encodes CDR1 DFQATT and CDR2 SNEGSKA (reference sequence). CDR3 size: 13 residues. The germline V and J ends were trimmed by 4 bases and 2 bases, with 11 bases remaining between them. CDR3 DNA: TGCAGTGCTATTTACAGGCGTAACACTGAAGCTTTCTTT. As protein: CSAIYRRNTEAFF.

The chain couples TRBV14 to TRBJ2-1; TRBD1 matches 9 bases. Trimming at V came to 1 base and at J to 2 bases, leaving 6 bases not matched to a gene. This CDR3 is 17 amino acids long. Germline V gives CDR1 SGHDN, CDR2 FVKESK. CDR3 DNA: TGTGCCAGCAGCCAAGCAGGGACAGGGTTTCCCTACAATGAGCAGTTCTTC. Protein product: CASSQAGTGFPYNEQFF.

CDR3 residues: CASSSSRGASTEAFF. The DNA of the CDR3 is TGCGCCAGCAGCTCCTCCCGAGGGGCGAGCACTGAAGCTTTCTTT. This chain links TRBV5-1 with TRBJ1-1; D possibly corresponds to TRBD1 (5 bases). CDR1 is SGHRS and CDR2 is YFSETQ in the germline V gene. The CDR3 runs 15 residues. Trimming pared 3 bases from V and 4 bases from J, leaving 16 bases between. Filled out from reference TRBV5-1 and TRBJ1-1, the complete variable domain reads KAGVTQTPRYLIKTRGQQVTLSCSPISGHRSVSWYQQTPGQGLQFLFEYFSETQRNKGNFPGRFSGRQFSNSRSEMNVSTLELGDSALYLCASSSSRGASTEAFFGQGTRLTVV.

This clonotype was observed a few times. This chain joins TRBV12-3 or TRBV12-4 and TRBJ1-2; TRBD1 is a possible D gene (5 bases). The V end lost 6 bases, the J end lost 4 bases, and 15 bases lay between the germline ends. CDR3 length equals 14 residues. This CDR3 reads CASRQAGTVYGYTF. The CDR3 region has the DNA TGTGCCAGCAGGCAAGCCGGGACGGTCTATGGCTACACCTTC.

This clonotype was observed a handful of times. The DNA for the CDR3 is TGTGCCACCAGCAGAGGGACTAGCGGGGGCTACGAGCAGTACTTC. It yields the protein CATSRGTSGGYEQYF. The chain carries TRBV15 and TRBJ2-7; the match to TRBD2 covers 13 bases. Germline CDR1 LNHNV, CDR2 YYDKDF (reference sequence). V lost 1 base and J lost 3; bases outside the gene matches: 0. This CDR3 has 15 residues.

This clonotype was recorded many times. V usage is TRBV7-2 and J usage is TRBJ2-1; a weak D match, TRBD2 (6 bases). V lost 6 bases and J lost 7, with 19 bases in between. Germline values: CDR1 SGHTA, CDR2 FQGNSA. The CDR3 extends over 15 amino acids. CDR3: CASSSFREKRNEQFF. The DNA of the CDR3 is TGTGCCAGCAGTTCTTTTCGGGAGAAGCGAAATGAGCAGTTCTTC. Using reference TRBV7-2 and TRBJ2-1 for the parts outside the CDR3, the full variable domain is GAGVSQSPSNKVTEKGKDVELRCDPISGHTALYWYRQSLGQGLEFLIYFQGNSAPDKSGLPSDRFSAERTGGSVSTLTIQRTQQEDSAVYLCASSSFREKRNEQFFGPGTRLTVL.

This clonotype was counted many times. The J gene is TRBJ2-1, the V gene TRBV6-4; D remains ambiguous. Germline values: CDR1 MRHNA, CDR2 SNTAGT. The V end was cut by 4 bases, the J end by 3 bases, with 7 bases between. The CDR3 sequence is 13 residues long. This CDR3 reads CASSGGSYNEQFF. The CDR3 DNA is TGTGCCAGCAGTGGCGGCAGCTACAATGAGCAGTTCTTC.

The rearrangement links TRBV20-1 to TRBJ2-2; maybe TRBD2 (5 bases). V was shortened by 3 bases and J by 5 bases, with 10 bases between the two germline ends. The CDR3 contains 13 residues. The germline V gene has CDR1 DFQATT and CDR2 SNEGSKA (reference sequence). The CDR3 bases are TGCAGTGCTAGTGTGAGGGAGACCGGGGAGCTGTTTTTT. This gives the protein CSASVRETGELFF.

This clonotype was seen at least ten times. CDR3 loop: CASSSLRDSSYNEQFF. The CDR3 bases are TGTGCCAGCAGTTCCCTCCGGGACAGCTCCTACAATGAGCAGTTCTTC. The chain employs TRBV12-3 or TRBV12-4 and TRBJ2-1; 7 nucleotides agree with TRBD1. J gave up 0 bases and V 4 bases, and 6 bases lay outside the gene matches. The length of the CDR3 is 16 residues.